These 25 T cell receptor beta chains came from one sample sequenced in a study of OX40 agonist ivuxolimab in advanced cancers. Library method: the immunoSEQ multiplex PCR assay. TCRdb holds this immuneACCESS table with in-frame rearrangements only. Some clones are missing; in checked studies, unresolved V genes explain under half, and the rest has no known cause. The sample table contains 60,000 to 85,000 clones; only one count was recorded for more than 75% of them. The leading ten clones occupy about 1% of the sample. The sample consisted of CD4+ or CD8+ T cells sorted from blood, taken in a trial of the OX40 agonist ivuxolimab. The receptors were gathered from an adult with an advanced solid tumor such as melanoma, head and neck, liver or kidney cancer.

This chain joins TRBV29-1 and TRBJ2-1; 8 bases are a match to TRBD1. V dropped 1 base and J dropped 8; count of bases not matched to a gene: 4. Germline CDR1 reads SQVTM; CDR2 reads ANQGSEA. The CDR3 totals 13 residues. The CDR3 DNA follows: TGCAGCGTTGAAGGGAGACAGGGGTATGAGCAGTTCTTC. It yields the protein CSVEGRQGYEQFF.

V gene TRBV28 combines with J gene TRBJ2-7; 10 positions agree with TRBD2. The germline V gene has CDR1 MDHEN and CDR2 SYDVKM. The CDR3 runs to 14 residues. V was clipped by 8 bases and J by 3 bases; unmatched bases: 7. As DNA, the CDR3 is TGTGCCAGCGTTCGGACTAGCGGAGGCTACGAGCAGTACTTC. Translating it yields CASVRTSGGYEQYF.

The V gene is TRBV4-1, the J gene TRBJ2-3, with unresolved D. V was cut by 0 bases and J by 4 bases, with 8 bases left in between. CDR1 MGHRA and CDR2 YSYEKL come from the germline V gene. The CDR3 spans 14 residues. The CDR3 sequence is CASSQERRADTQYF. Here the CDR3 DNA reads TGCGCCAGCAGCCAAGAGAGACGGGCAGATACGCAGTATTTT.

This clone was recorded once. The J gene is TRBJ2-5, the V gene TRBV9; the D gene is possibly TRBD2 (7 bases). The CDR3 has 16 residues. Germline V lookup: CDR1 SGDLS, CDR2 YYNGEE. Trimming pared 0 bases from V and 4 bases from J, leaving 16 bases between. DNA of the CDR3: TGTGCCAGCAGCGTAGCGGGGGCCGGCGGGGGAGAGACCCAGTACTTC. It encodes CASSVAGAGGGETQYF.

The rearrangement uses TRBV4-1 and TRBJ2-1; weak D call: TRBD2 (5 bases). The CDR3 is 17 residues long. Trimming took off 1 base at V and 0 bases at J, with 13 bases between the two ends. CDR1 and CDR2 from the germline V gene are MGHRA and YSYEKL. The chain's CDR3 is CASSQAGLIFSYNEQFF. CDR3 DNA sequence: TGCGCCAGCAGCCAAGCCGGACTGATTTTCTCCTACAATGAGCAGTTCTTC.

This clone showed up just once. This rearrangement joins TRBV5-5 to TRBJ2-1; TRBD1 matches at 8 bases. The CDR3 contains 14 residues. Trimming removed 2 bases from V and 10 bases from J; junction bases left unmatched: 8. Germline loops: CDR1 SGHKS, CDR2 YYEKEE (reference sequence). DNA of the CDR3: TGTGCCAGCAGCTTACTTACAGGGGGTTTGGAGCAGTTCTTC. Amino acids: CASSLLTGGLEQFF.

The chain links TRBV28 to TRBJ1-6, with D tentatively TRBD1 (6 bases). V lost 5 bases to trimming and J lost 9 bases, with 14 bases between them. CDR3 length equals 14 residues. Germline V CDR1 and CDR2: MDHEN, SYDVKM. In DNA form, the CDR3 reads TGTGCCAGCAGTCCCCCGACAGGTGGTTCACCCCTCCACTTT. This translates into CASSPPTGGSPLHF. The complete variable domain, with remaining parts taken from reference TRBV28 and TRBJ1-6, reads DVKVTQSSRYLVKRTGEKVFLECVQDMDHENMFWYRQDPGLGLRLIYFSYDVKMKEKGDIPEGYSVSREKKERFSLILESASTNQTSMYLCASSPPTGGSPLHFGNGTRLTVT.

The DNA for the CDR3 is TGTGCCAGCAGCGTAAGTAGCGGCAGATCCTACAATGAGCAGTTCTTC. Its protein is CASSVSSGRSYNEQFF. V is TRBV9 and J is TRBJ2-1; TRBD2 is a possible D gene (6 bases). Germline lookup yields CDR1 SGDLS and CDR2 YYNGEE. V was pared by 1 base and J by 1 base, with 12 bases between. This CDR3 contains 16 residues.

J is TRBJ2-1 and V is TRBV28; no definite D call. In germline, CDR1 is MDHEN, CDR2 SYDVKM. The CDR3 has 16 residues. Trimming removed 6 bases from V and 2 bases from J, with 17 bases in between. CDR3 region: CASSRSDHAPYNEQFF. The CDR3 coding sequence is TGTGCCAGCAGCCGAAGCGACCATGCGCCCTACAATGAGCAGTTCTTC.

The chain uses TRBV7-2 and TRBJ1-5; D ambiguous. V was clipped by 1 base and J by 6 bases, with 7 bases between them. Germline V gene data show CDR1 as SGHTA and CDR2 as FQGNSA. There are 13 residues in the CDR3. The CDR3 sequence is CASSLGVSQPQHF. The CDR3 bases are TGTGCCAGCAGCTTAGGTGTAAGTCAGCCCCAGCATTTT.

V gene TRBV7-9 combines with J gene TRBJ1-4; possible D gene TRBD1, 5 bases. Germline V gives CDR1 SEHNR, CDR2 FQNEAQ (reference sequence). The V and J ends lost 5 bases and 0 bases respectively, with 10 bases between them. This CDR3 has 15 amino acids. DNA for the CDR3: TGTGCCAGCAGCCAGGGACGGGCAACTAATGAAAAACTGTTTTTT. Protein product: CASSQGRATNEKLFF. The whole variable domain, remainder taken from reference TRBV7-9 and TRBJ1-4, is DTGVSQNPRHKITKRGQNVTFRCDPISEHNRLYWYRQTLGQGPEFLTYFQNEAQLEKSRLLSDRFSAERPKGSFSTLEIQRTEQGDSAMYLCASSQGRATNEKLFFGSGTQLSVL.

The CDR3 bases are TGTGCCAGCAGCTTAAGCCCACTCCTCACCGGGGAGCTGTTTTTT. This encodes CASSLSPLLTGELFF. The V and J genes are TRBV7-3 and TRBJ2-2, with D unresolved. This CDR3 region has 15 residues. Germline values: CDR1 SGHTA, CDR2 FQGTGA. Trimming shortened V by 1 base and J by 4 bases, and 10 bases separated the two germline ends.

The J gene is TRBJ2-7, the V gene TRBV7-9; 12 bases map to TRBD1. Germline CDR1 is SEHNR and CDR2 is FQNEAQ (reference sequence). V dropped 5 bases and J dropped 9; count of bases not matched to a gene: 11. The CDR3 spans 15 residues. The CDR3 spells CASSIGTGGRRGQYF. CDR3 DNA sequence: TGTGCCAGCAGCATCGGGACAGGGGGCCGGCGTGGGCAGTACTTC.

This clone has just a few counts. This rearrangement joins TRBV15 to TRBJ1-4; 9 nucleotides align to TRBD1. The CDR3 totals 16 residues. Unmatched junction bases numbered 7, after V lost 0 bases and J lost 8 bases. Germline CDR1 reads LNHNV; CDR2 reads YYDKDF (reference sequence). The CDR3 reads CATSRDKDRGKEKLFF. In nucleotides, the CDR3 is TGTGCCACCAGCAGAGATAAGGACAGGGGAAAAGAAAAACTGTTTTTT. The full variable domain, rest sourced from reference TRBV15 and TRBJ1-4, is DAMVIQNPRYQVTQFGKPVTLSCSQTLNHNVMYWYQQKSSQAPKLLFHYYDKDFNNEADTPDNFQSRRPNTSFCFLDIRSPGLGDTAMYLCATSRDKDRGKEKLFFGSGTQLSVL.

The V gene is TRBV7-3, the J gene TRBJ2-5; the D gene could be TRBD1 or TRBD2 (5 bases each). The V end was cut by 2 bases, the J end by 1 base, with 14 bases between. This CDR3 has 16 amino acids. Germline V gene lookup returns CDR1 SGHTA and CDR2 FQGTGA. The CDR3 bases are TGTGCCAGCAGCTTAGCTGGGACCCAAGTCCAAGAGACCCAGTACTTC. It encodes CASSLAGTQVQETQYF.

The rearrangement joins TRBV18 to TRBJ2-5; D may correspond to TRBD1 or TRBD2 (5 bases each). The CDR3 length is 14 residues. V was cut by 0 bases and J by 2 bases, with 7 bases left in between. In germline, CDR1 is KGHSH, CDR2 LQKENI. Written as DNA, the CDR3 is TGTGCCAGCTCACCACCGGGACGACAAGAGACCCAGTACTTC. Translated: CASSPPGRQETQYF.

This clone is a singleton in its sample. This chain connects TRBV18 to TRBJ2-2; possible D gene TRBD1, 6 bases. V was shortened by 2 bases and J by 6 bases, with 10 bases between the two germline ends. CDR1 and CDR2 (germline): KGHSH, LQKENI. This CDR3 spans 14 amino acids. In DNA, the CDR3 is TGTGCCAGCTCACCAACAGGGATATCCGGGGAGCTGTTTTTT. This translates into CASSPTGISGELFF.

The table lists this clone with a few counts. The chain combines TRBV4-1 with TRBJ2-5, with 9 bases fitting TRBD1. In germline, CDR1 is MGHRA, CDR2 YSYEKL. V shed 4 bases, J shed 8 bases, and the junction held 5 bases outside the gene matches. CDR3 length: 13 residues. This CDR3 reads CASSLGQGRTQYF. The CDR3, as DNA: TGCGCCAGCAGCCTTGGACAGGGGAGAACCCAGTACTTC.

The CDR3 here is CSASVLNEQFF. The CDR3 nucleotides are TGCAGTGCTAGTGTCTTGAATGAGCAGTTCTTC. The chain joins TRBV20-1 to TRBJ2-1, with D unclear. Germline CDR1 is DFQATT and CDR2 is SNEGSKA (reference sequence). Between the trimmed V and J ends, which lost 3 bases and 7 bases, there was a span of 7 bases. This CDR3 has 11 residues.

The V gene is TRBV7-9, the J gene TRBJ2-1, with D maybe TRBD2 (6 bases). The V gene's germline CDR1 is SEHNR and CDR2 FQNEAQ (reference sequence). This CDR3 spans 15 amino acids. Trimming stripped 4 bases from V and 2 bases from J, with 12 bases between. The chain's CDR3 is CASSWVAEPYNEQFF. The DNA of the CDR3 is TGTGCCAGCAGCTGGGTAGCGGAGCCCTACAATGAGCAGTTCTTC.

The chain carries TRBV5-6 and TRBJ2-7; 7 nucleotides match TRBD1. Germline V CDR1 and CDR2: SGHDT, YYEEEE. V dropped 1 base and J dropped 2; count of bases not matched to a gene: 6. The CDR3 totals 15 residues. The CDR3 is CASSLIRQGAYEQYF. The CDR3 nucleotides are TGTGCCAGCAGCTTGATACGACAGGGCGCCTACGAGCAGTACTTC.

This clone appeared once. The V call is TRBV2, the J call TRBJ1-2; the D is unclear. Trimming removed 1 base at V and 3 bases at J, with 6 bases between. Germline V lookup: CDR1 SNHLY, CDR2 FYNNEI. The CDR3 is 13 residues long. This CDR3 reads CASSEEADYGYTF. Written as DNA, the CDR3 is TGTGCCAGCAGTGAAGAGGCAGACTATGGCTACACCTTC.

CDR3 sequence (DNA): TGTGCCAGCAGGATCGGAAGGGGGAATTCACCCCTCCACTTT. Translation: CASRIGRGNSPLHF. The gene calls are TRBV6-6 and TRBJ1-6; TRBD1 is a possible D gene (6 bases). Germline-derived CDR1 and CDR2 are MNHNY and SVGAGI (reference sequence). The ends were cut back, 6 bases at V and 7 bases at J, with 13 bases in the middle. CDR3 length equals 14 residues.

The V and J genes are TRBV7-3 and TRBJ1-4; TRBD1 might be the D (5 bases). V was trimmed by 3 bases and J by 0 bases, leaving 11 bases between them. CDR1 and CDR2 (germline): SGHTA, FQGTGA. This CDR3 has 16 amino acids. CDR3 sequence: CASSLGRDSTNEKLFF. The CDR3 DNA reads as TGTGCCAGCAGCTTGGGGCGGGACTCAACTAATGAAAAACTGTTTTTT.

This rearrangement joins TRBV27 to TRBJ1-5, with 9 bases aligning to TRBD1. The germline gives CDR1 MNHEY, CDR2 SMNVEV (reference sequence). J was trimmed by 1 base and V by 6 bases; bases with no gene match: 4. The CDR3 runs 15 residues. CDR3 loop: CASSRGQGSNQPQHF. The CDR3 coding sequence is TGTGCCAGCAGCCGAGGACAGGGGAGCAATCAGCCCCAGCATTTT.